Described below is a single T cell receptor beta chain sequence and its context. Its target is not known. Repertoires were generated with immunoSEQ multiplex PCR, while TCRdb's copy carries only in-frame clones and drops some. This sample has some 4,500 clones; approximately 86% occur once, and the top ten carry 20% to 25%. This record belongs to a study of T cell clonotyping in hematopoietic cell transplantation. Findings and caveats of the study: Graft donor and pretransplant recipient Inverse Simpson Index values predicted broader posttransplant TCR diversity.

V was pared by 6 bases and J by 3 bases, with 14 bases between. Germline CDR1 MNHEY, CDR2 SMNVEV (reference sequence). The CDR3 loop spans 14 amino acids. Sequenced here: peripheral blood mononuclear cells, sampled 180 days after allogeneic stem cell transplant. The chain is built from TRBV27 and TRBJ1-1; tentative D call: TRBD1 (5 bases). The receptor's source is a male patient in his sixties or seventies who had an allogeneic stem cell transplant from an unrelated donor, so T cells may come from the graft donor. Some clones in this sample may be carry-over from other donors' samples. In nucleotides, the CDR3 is TGTGCCAGCAGGTTTGGGGGGAGAGACACTGAAGCTTTCTTT. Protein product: CASRFGGRDTEAFF.